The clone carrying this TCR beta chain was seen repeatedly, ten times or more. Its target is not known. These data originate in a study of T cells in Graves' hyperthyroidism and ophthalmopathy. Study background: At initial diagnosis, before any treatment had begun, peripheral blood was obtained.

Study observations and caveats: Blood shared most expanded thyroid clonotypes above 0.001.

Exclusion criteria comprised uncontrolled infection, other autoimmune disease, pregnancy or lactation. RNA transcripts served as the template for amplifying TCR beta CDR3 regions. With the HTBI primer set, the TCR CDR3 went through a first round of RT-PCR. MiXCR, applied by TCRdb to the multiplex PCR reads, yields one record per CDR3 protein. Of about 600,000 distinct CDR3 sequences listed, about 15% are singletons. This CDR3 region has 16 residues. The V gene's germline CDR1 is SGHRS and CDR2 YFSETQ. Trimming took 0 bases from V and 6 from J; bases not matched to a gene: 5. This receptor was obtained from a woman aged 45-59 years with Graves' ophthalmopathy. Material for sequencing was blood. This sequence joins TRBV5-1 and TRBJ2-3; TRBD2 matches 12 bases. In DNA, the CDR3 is TGCGCCAGCAGCTTGGCTCTAGCGGGAGGGCCGGATACGCAGTATTTT. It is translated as CASSLALAGGPDTQYF. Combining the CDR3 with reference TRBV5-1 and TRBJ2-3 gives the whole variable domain KAGVTQTPRYLIKTRGQQVTLSCSPISGHRSVSWYQQTPGQGLQFLFEYFSETQRNKGNFPGRFSGRQFSNSRSEMNVSTLELGDSALYLCASSLALAGGPDTQYFGPGTRLTVL.